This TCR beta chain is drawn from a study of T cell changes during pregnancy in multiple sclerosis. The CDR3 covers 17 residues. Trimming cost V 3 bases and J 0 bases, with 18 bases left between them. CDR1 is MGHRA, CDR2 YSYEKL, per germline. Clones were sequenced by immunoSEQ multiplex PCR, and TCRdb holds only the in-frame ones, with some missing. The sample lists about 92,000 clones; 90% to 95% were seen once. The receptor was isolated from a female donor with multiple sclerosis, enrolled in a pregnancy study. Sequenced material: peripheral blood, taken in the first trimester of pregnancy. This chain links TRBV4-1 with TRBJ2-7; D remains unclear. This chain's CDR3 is CASSQYPWAEISYEQYF. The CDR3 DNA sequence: TGCGCCAGCAGCCAGTACCCTTGGGCTGAGATCTCCTACGAGCAGTACTTC.